The clone carrying this T cell receptor beta chain was picked up a small number of times. The data were obtained in a study of blood T cell repertoires in COVID-19. Looking at the study overall: The origin of the acute and convalescent COVID-19 samples was the United States, Italy and Spain. T cells, B-cell-depleted T cells, or PBMCs supplied cDNA or gDNA.

The CDR3 consists of 18 residues. Germline CDR1 is SEHNR and CDR2 is FQNEAQ (reference sequence). J gave up 1 base and V 2 bases, and 11 bases lay outside the gene matches. In the study's own analysis: Researchers report that nucleated cell counts were estimated from reference gene primer amplification. Repertoires were generated with immunoSEQ multiplex PCR, while TCRdb's copy carries only in-frame clones and drops some. The DNA gave D and trimming, while V, J and clone size come from that table. Altogether some 29,000 clones are present, approximately 84% being singletons, with the ten largest covering more than 9.5%.

The sequenced material came from peripheral blood. The source is a man at least 80 years old with active COVID-19. The chain has TRBV7-9 and TRBJ2-1; 7 bases align to TRBD2. CDR3 in DNA: TGTGCCAGCAGCTTATGGATGCTGGCGGGGGTTTCCTACAATGAGCAGTTCTTC. It codes for CASSLWMLAGVSYNEQFF.